Listed here are 30 T cell receptor beta chains from one sample, sequenced in a study of Graves' ophthalmopathy and Graves' hyperthyroidism. Amplification of TCR beta CDR3 regions used RNA transcripts. Second-round multiplex PCR came after a first-round RT-PCR that employed HTBI primers. TCRdb re-called the multiplex PCR reads through MiXCR, storing one row per CDR3 protein. The sample carries around 600,000 distinct CDR3 sequences, about 40% recorded once. Input material: peripheral blood. The source of these receptors is an adult man with Graves' ophthalmopathy.

This clonotype appeared many times. This chain joins TRBV7-8 and TRBJ1-2, with D possibly being TRBD1 (5 bases). Germline V gene data show CDR1 as SGHVS and CDR2 as FQNEAQ. V lost 2 bases and J 3 bases, leaving 13 bases between the germline ends. CDR3 length equals 15 residues. The CDR3 reads CASSLRRREDYGYTF. In DNA form, the CDR3 reads TGTGCCAGCAGCTTAAGGCGCAGGGAAGACTATGGCTACACCTTC.

This clonotype showed up many times. Here the CDR3 DNA reads TGTGCCAGCAGCTCGGACAGAAATTCACCCCTCCACTTT. Protein product: CASSSDRNSPLHF. The chain carries TRBV7-3 and TRBJ1-6; D perhaps matches TRBD1 (6 bases). The CDR3 spans 13 residues. The V gene's germline CDR1 is SGHTA and CDR2 FQGTGA. V dropped 4 bases and J dropped 7 bases, with 8 bases sitting between them.

The V gene is TRBV2, the J gene TRBJ2-3; 14 bases map to TRBD2. The CDR3 has 15 residues. J was trimmed by 9 bases and V by 4 bases; bases with no gene match: 6. Germline V lookup: CDR1 SNHLY, CDR2 FYNNEI. The CDR3 reads CASSATSGGAGTQYF. DNA for the CDR3: TGTGCCAGCAGTGCGACTAGCGGGGGGGCAGGAACGCAGTATTTT.

A remark on this clonotype: A much more abundant neighbour one base away suggests this may be a read error. The chain recombines TRBV7-9 with TRBJ2-5, with 11 bases matching TRBD2. V dropped 6 bases and J dropped 4; count of bases not matched to a gene: 10. Per germline, CDR1 SEHNR and CDR2 FQNEAQ (reference sequence). CDR3 length: 16 residues. The DNA of the CDR3 is TGTGCCAGCAGTCAACTAGCGGGGGCTTACCGAGAGACCCAGTACTTC. Translated: CASSQLAGAYRETQYF. Filled out from reference TRBV7-9 and TRBJ2-5, the complete variable domain reads DTGVSQNPRHKITKRGQNVTFRCDPISEHNRLYWYRQTLGQGPEFLTYFQNEAQLEKSRLLSDRFSAERPKGSFSTLEIQRTEQGDSAMYLCASSQLAGAYRETQYFGPGTRLLVL.

In regard to this clonotype: Just one base apart from a much larger clone, this may be a read error. The rearrangement uses TRBV12-3 or TRBV12-4 and TRBJ2-6; D ambiguous. Between the trimmed V and J ends, which lost 6 bases and 0 bases, there was a span of 6 bases. The CDR3 spans 14 residues. CDR3 sequence reads: CASRQPSGANVLTF. CDR3 coding DNA: TGTGCCAGCAGGCAGCCCTCTGGGGCCAACGTCCTGACTTTC.

About this clonotype: At one boundary the junction diverges from the germline segment, which might be a read error. The chain combines TRBV24-1 with TRBJ1-4; unclear D gene. Per the germline V gene, CDR1 is KGHDR and CDR2 is SFDVKD. The CDR3 spans 11 residues. The CDR3 nucleotides read TGTGCCACCAGCGAGGCCGGGTACACCCTTTTT. This codes for CATSEAGYTLF.

This clonotype was detected many times. The rearrangement uses TRBV9 and TRBJ1-5, with D tentatively TRBD1 (6 bases). The germline V gene encodes CDR1 SGDLS and CDR2 YYNGEE. Trimming shortened V by 3 bases and J by 2 bases, and 12 bases separated the two germline ends. There are 15 residues in the CDR3. CDR3 nucleotide sequence: TGTGCCAGCAGCGGGGGACACCAAGGCAATCAGCCCCAGCATTTT. It encodes CASSGGHQGNQPQHF.

The V call is TRBV30, the J call TRBJ1-2; D not certain. The CDR3 is 13 amino acids. Germline V CDR1 and CDR2: GTSNPN, SVGIG (reference sequence). V was clipped by 8 bases and J by 5 bases, with 18 bases between them. Here the CDR3 reads CAHGGGSIYGYTF. In nucleotides, the CDR3 is TGTGCCCACGGAGGTGGCAGCATATATGGCTACACCTTC.

The V call is TRBV20-1, the J call TRBJ1-2, with D possibly matching TRBD1 (5 bases). There are 15 residues in the CDR3. Trimming removed 4 bases from V and 4 bases from J, with 19 bases in between. From germline, CDR1 is DFQATT and CDR2 SNEGSKA (reference sequence). CDR3 loop: CSATDFYEQGYGYTF. In DNA form, the CDR3 reads TGCAGTGCTACGGACTTCTACGAGCAGGGCTATGGCTACACCTTC.

This clonotype appeared a few times. V gene TRBV5-1 combines with J gene TRBJ2-2; 7 positions agree with TRBD2. Germline CDR1 is SGHRS and CDR2 is YFSETQ. This CDR3 region has 11 residues. With V trimmed by 9 bases and J by 6 bases, 2 bases remained unmatched. The CDR3 here is CATAGAGELFF. Here the CDR3 DNA reads TGCGCCACCGCGGGGGCCGGGGAGCTGTTTTTT.

This clonotype showed up many times. This chain uses TRBV5-1 with TRBJ2-7; D not certain. In germline, CDR1 is SGHRS, CDR2 YFSETQ. V lost 0 bases and J lost 0, with 10 bases in between. The CDR3 contains 15 residues. In DNA, the CDR3 is TGCGCCAGCAGCTTGGAGGGCGGCCGCTCCTACGAGCAGTACTTC. It codes for CASSLEGGRSYEQYF.

This clonotype was seen at least ten times. This chain uses TRBV5-1 with TRBJ1-5, with D perhaps TRBD1 (6 bases). Trimming removed 4 bases from V and 5 bases from J, with 10 bases in between. CDR1 is SGHRS, CDR2 YFSETQ, per germline. CDR3 length equals 13 residues. The DNA of the CDR3 is TGCGCCAGCAGCGTGGACAGATATCAGCCCCAGCATTTT. Protein sequence: CASSVDRYQPQHF.

In this sample, this clonotype turned up many times. V is TRBV2 and J is TRBJ2-7; D remains ambiguous. The CDR3 length is 13 residues. Germline CDR1 is SNHLY and CDR2 is FYNNEI. V lost 6 bases, J lost 0 bases, and 9 bases lay in between. The CDR3 nucleotides are TGTGCCAGCAGACGTGACGGCTCCTACGAGCAGTACTTC. The encoded protein is CASRRDGSYEQYF.

The gene calls are TRBV14 and TRBJ1-1; 8 positions match TRBD1. CDR3 length: 17 amino acids. The junction had 13 bases not matched to a gene; V was cut back by 4 bases and J by 3 bases. Germline V gene lookup returns CDR1 SGHDN and CDR2 FVKESK. This CDR3 is CASSPMVGTGQHTEAFF. The CDR3 DNA follows: TGTGCCAGCAGCCCGATGGTAGGGACAGGACAGCACACTGAAGCTTTCTTT.

V gene TRBV10-3 combines with J gene TRBJ1-1, with D maybe TRBD1 (5 bases). CDR1 and CDR2 (germline): ENHRY, SYGVKD. The V and J ends lost 5 bases and 1 base respectively, with 17 bases between them. CDR3 length: 16 amino acids. The CDR3 region has the DNA TGTGCCATCAGTAAGGGTCAAGGGGCCCCGAACACTGAAGCTTTCTTT. This encodes CAISKGQGAPNTEAFF.

This chain connects TRBV11-3 to TRBJ2-5, with 10 bases aligning to TRBD2. V lost 5 bases to trimming and J lost 2 bases; unmatched junction nucleotides: 14. CDR1 SGHNT and CDR2 YENEEA come from the germline V gene. The CDR3 consists of 18 residues. For the CDR3, the DNA is TGTGCCAGCAGCCCCAGGAGGCTAGCGGGAGCCCCTCAAGAGACCCAGTACTTC. Its translation is CASSPRRLAGAPQETQYF.

This clonotype was picked up a small number of times. This chain connects TRBV11-2 to TRBJ2-2; D gene uncertain. The CDR3 length is 17 residues. The germline gives CDR1 SGHAT, CDR2 FQNNGV. The germline V and J ends were trimmed by 2 bases and 0 bases, with 13 bases remaining between them. The CDR3 nucleotides read TGTGCCAGCAGCTTATATAAGTCAGACCCGAACACCGGGGAGCTGTTTTTT. It yields the protein CASSLYKSDPNTGELFF.

This clonotype was seen repeatedly, ten times or more. The junction shows a germline mismatch at one end, possibly a read error. J is TRBJ1-2 and V is TRBV10-3; a possible D gene is TRBD1 (5 bases). CDR3 length: 14 residues. Germline CDR1 ENHRY, CDR2 SYGVKD. In DNA, the CDR3 is TGTGCCAGCAGTCCCTGGGGCGGTAACTATGGCTACACCTTC. It codes for CASSPWGGNYGYTF.

This clonotype occurred a few times. The rearrangement links TRBV9 to TRBJ2-7, with 10 bases that match TRBD1. V dropped 4 bases and J dropped 5; count of bases not matched to a gene: 9. Germline V gene data show CDR1 as SGDLS and CDR2 as YYNGEE. The CDR3 is 15 amino acids. CDR3 loop: CASSPEDRGWDEQYF. In DNA form, the CDR3 reads TGTGCCAGCAGCCCCGAGGACAGGGGGTGGGACGAGCAGTACTTC. Based on the CDR3 plus reference TRBV9 and TRBJ2-7, the full variable domain is DSGVTQTPKHLITATGQRVTLRCSPRSGDLSVYWYQQSLDQGLQFLIQYYNGEERAKGNILERFSAQQFPDLHSELNLSSLELGDSALYFCASSPEDRGWDEQYFGPGTRLTVT.

This chain joins TRBV2 and TRBJ1-2; a weak D match, TRBD1 (5 bases). V was clipped by 5 bases and J by 4 bases, with 14 bases between them. The CDR3 totals 14 residues. The germline V gene has CDR1 SNHLY and CDR2 FYNNEI. CDR3 coding DNA: TGTGCCAGCAGTTTATCGAAGGGGAGCTATGGCTACACCTTC. Protein sequence: CASSLSKGSYGYTF. Filled out from reference TRBV2 and TRBJ1-2, the complete variable domain reads EPEVTQTPSHQVTQMGQEVILRCVPISNHLYFYWYRQILGQKVEFLVSFYNNEISEKSEIFDDQFSVERPDGSNFTLKIRSTKLEDSAMYFCASSLSKGSYGYTFGSGTRLTVV.

The chain combines TRBV25-1 with TRBJ1-6; D is perhaps TRBD1 (5 bases). This CDR3 comprises 16 residues. V was shortened by 7 bases and J by 9 bases, with 22 bases between the two germline ends. Per germline, CDR1 MGHDK and CDR2 SYGVNS. The CDR3 DNA follows: TGTGCCAGCACCCCTGGTAGAAAGGGGAGCATTTCACCCCTCCACTTT. Its protein is CASTPGRKGSISPLHF.

This clonotype was counted ten times or more. The genes are TRBV2 and TRBJ2-5, with D perhaps matching TRBD1 (6 bases). The length of the CDR3 is 13 residues. Per the germline V gene, CDR1 is SNHLY and CDR2 is FYNNEI. V was trimmed by 4 bases and J by 2 bases, leaving 8 bases between them. CDR3 nucleotide sequence: TGTGCCAGCAGTGGGACAGCACAAGAGACCCAGTACTTC. Translated: CASSGTAQETQYF.

The genes are TRBV25-1 and TRBJ1-4; TRBD1 matches at 9 bases. V lost 6 bases, J lost 6 bases, and 11 bases stayed unmatched. Per germline, CDR1 MGHDK and CDR2 SYGVNS. The length of the CDR3 is 16 residues. CDR3 nucleotides: TGTGCCAGCAGACCCGGGACAGGGACGGTTCATGAAAAACTGTTTTTT. Translated: CASRPGTGTVHEKLFF.

The chain couples TRBV2 to TRBJ1-3, with D perhaps matching TRBD1 (5 bases). This CDR3 region has 17 residues. V gave up 3 bases and J gave up 0 bases, with 15 bases separating them. Per the germline V gene, CDR1 is SNHLY and CDR2 is FYNNEI. This CDR3 reads CASSDGGGSSSGNTIYF. CDR3 coding DNA: TGTGCCAGCAGTGATGGGGGGGGGTCCTCCTCTGGAAACACCATATATTTT.

This clonotype appeared many times. CDR3: CASSTGPNYGYTF. The CDR3 DNA is TGTGCCAGCAGCACAGGCCCCAACTATGGCTACACCTTC. The chain recombines TRBV6-5 with TRBJ1-2; the D gene is possibly TRBD1 (5 bases). The V gene lost 6 bases and the J gene lost 2 bases, with 10 bases spanning the gap. Germline CDR1 reads MNHEY; CDR2 reads SVGAGI. The CDR3 is made up of 13 amino acids.

This clonotype came up many times. The V call is TRBV7-2, the J call TRBJ2-7, with D possibly being TRBD1 or TRBD2 (5 bases each). The CDR3 spans 14 residues. The V and J ends lost 5 bases and 6 bases respectively, with 17 bases between them. Germline CDR1 reads SGHTA; CDR2 reads FQGNSA. DNA for the CDR3: TGTGCCAGCAGCGTGACCCGAGGGGTCCTCGAGCAGTACTTC. Its protein product is CASSVTRGVLEQYF.

In the case of this clonotype: A much bigger clone sits one base away, suggesting this may be a read error. CDR3 sequence: CATSSGDGSYGYTF. CDR3 coding DNA: TGTGCCACCAGCTCAGGGGATGGAAGCTATGGCTACACCTTC. V is TRBV2 and J is TRBJ1-2; TRBD1 is a possible D gene (6 bases). Per germline, CDR1 SNHLY and CDR2 FYNNEI. This CDR3 contains 14 residues. Trimming stripped 10 bases from V and 4 bases from J, with 19 bases between.

This rearrangement joins TRBV20-1 to TRBJ2-2; weak D call: TRBD2 (6 bases). Germline lookup yields CDR1 DFQATT and CDR2 SNEGSKA (reference sequence). The CDR3 is 14 amino acids. Trimming took off 4 bases at V and 2 bases at J, with 11 bases between the two ends. CDR3 sequence: CSATRGGNTGELFF. The CDR3 DNA follows: TGCAGTGCTACCCGGGGAGGTAACACCGGGGAGCTGTTTTTT.

V and J are TRBV12-3 or TRBV12-4 and TRBJ1-1; no definite D call. Trimming pared 8 bases from V and 4 bases from J, leaving 23 bases between. CDR3 length: 16 amino acids. This chain's CDR3 is CASSPKGPPTPTEAFF. DNA of the CDR3: TGTGCCAGCTCACCAAAAGGGCCACCAACCCCCACTGAAGCTTTCTTT.

The chain employs TRBV20-1 and TRBJ2-2; weak D call: TRBD2 (6 bases). The CDR3 contains 14 residues. Trimming stripped 5 bases from V and 6 bases from J, with 16 bases between. Per germline, CDR1 DFQATT and CDR2 SNEGSKA (reference sequence). The DNA for the CDR3 is TGCAGTGCTCCGGACTGGAGGGGTTCCGGGGAGCTGTTTTTT. This translates into CSAPDWRGSGELFF.